This TCR beta chain was retrieved from a study of cytomegalovirus exposure and HLA in healthy donors. Study overall: Membership in the Caucasian-associated ancestry cluster was found for 81% of approximately 380 genotyped donors.

Of note for this clone: What it binds is not known.

CDR3 length equals 16 residues. The V segment lost 4 bases and the J segment 5 bases; nucleotides outside the gene matches: 7. The germline CDR1 and CDR2 sequences are WNHNN and SYGVQD (reference sequence). Primers: 60 Vbeta forward and 13 Jbeta reverse. TCRdb's copy holds only in-frame clones and misses some; the assay was immunoSEQ multiplex PCR. Found here are about 190,000 clones; the top ten clones hold roughly 0.98%. Overall study findings and caveats: Analysis performed later showed TCR beta chains linked to HLA being more clonally expanded than equally common others. Researchers counted about 150 TCR beta chains as cytomegalovirus-associated. TRBV6-2, TRBV6-3 and some other V segments were excluded as indistinguishable.

Sequenced input: PBMCs. This sequence joins TRBV10-1 and TRBJ2-3, with 12 positions matching TRBD2. The source is a woman in her twenties or thirties in good health and CMV-seropositive. CDR3 loop: CASSAGTSGRRDTQYF. For the CDR3, the DNA is TGCGCCAGCAGTGCCGGGACTAGCGGGCGGAGAGATACGCAGTATTTT.